This TCR beta chain was captured in a study of cytomegalovirus exposure and HLA in healthy donors. Study-wide results and limits: Compared with the roughly 670-donor mean, an Asian-associated ancestry cluster reportedly had fewer N-insertions, according to a later analysis. Through in vitro validation, three CMV-associated chains were shown to be specific for CMV antigens. Reports indicated that the classifier achieved high specificity and sensitivity in diagnosing cytomegalovirus status.

The PCR was carried out with 60 Vbeta primers and 13 Jbeta primers. The repertoire was sequenced with immunoSEQ multiplex PCR; TCRdb's copy has only in-frame clones and lacks some. Here the sample spans 250,000 to 350,000 clones, about four fifths being singletons. Germline V gene lookup returns CDR1 SGHRS and CDR2 YFSETQ. The V and J ends lost 1 base and 13 bases, in that order; junction bases with no gene match: 11. The CDR3 consists of 15 residues. Of note for this clone: The antigen is unknown.

The receptor was derived from a girl aged 2-9 years in good health and CMV-seronegative. The chain has TRBV5-1 and TRBJ2-3, with 11 bases identical to TRBD2. Sequencing was done on a sample of PBMCs. The CDR3 spells CASSLTPALAGVEYF. As DNA, the CDR3 is TGCGCCAGCAGCTTGACCCCTGCACTAGCGGGAGTGGAGTATTTT. Drawing the rest from reference TRBV5-1 and TRBJ2-3, the complete variable domain is KAGVTQTPRYLIKTRGQQVTLSCSPISGHRSVSWYQQTPGQGLQFLFEYFSETQRNKGNFPGRFSGRQFSNSRSEMNVSTLELGDSALYLCASSLTPALAGVEYFGPGTRLTVL.